This TCR beta chain comes out of a study of OX40 agonist ivuxolimab in advanced cancers. V lost 5 bases to trimming and J lost 10 bases; unmatched junction nucleotides: 10. The CDR3 has 14 amino acids. Germline values: CDR1 SGHTA, CDR2 FQGNSA. TCRdb keeps only in-frame clones here, not all; method: immunoSEQ multiplex PCR. The data show fewer than 85,000 clones, approximately 83% seen once. This TCR came from an adult with an advanced solid tumor such as melanoma, head and neck, liver or kidney cancer. This chain links TRBV7-2 with TRBJ2-1, with 8 bases matching TRBD2. Sequenced material: CD4+ or CD8+ T cells sorted from blood, taken in a trial of the OX40 agonist ivuxolimab. The CDR3 bases are TGTGCCAGCAGCCCAAGCGCGGGGGGTTGGGAGCAGTTCTTC. This sequence encodes CASSPSAGGWEQFF.